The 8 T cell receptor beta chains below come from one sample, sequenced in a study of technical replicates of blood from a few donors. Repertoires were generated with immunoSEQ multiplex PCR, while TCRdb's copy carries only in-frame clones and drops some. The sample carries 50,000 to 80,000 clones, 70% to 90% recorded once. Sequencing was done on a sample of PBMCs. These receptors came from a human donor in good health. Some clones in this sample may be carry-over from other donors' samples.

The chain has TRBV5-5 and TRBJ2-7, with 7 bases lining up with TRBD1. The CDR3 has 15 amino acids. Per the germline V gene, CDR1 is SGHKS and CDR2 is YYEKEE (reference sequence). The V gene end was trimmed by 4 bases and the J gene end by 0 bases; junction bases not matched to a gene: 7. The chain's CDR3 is CASSARQGHSYEQYF. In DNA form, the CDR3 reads TGTGCCAGCAGCGCGCGACAGGGCCACTCCTACGAGCAGTACTTC.

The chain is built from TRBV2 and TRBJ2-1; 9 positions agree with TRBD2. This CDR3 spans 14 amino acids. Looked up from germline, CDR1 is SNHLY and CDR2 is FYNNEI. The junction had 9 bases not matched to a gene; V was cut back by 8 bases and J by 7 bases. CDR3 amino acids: CASGPRLAGNEQFF. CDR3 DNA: TGTGCCAGCGGGCCTCGCCTAGCGGGGAATGAGCAGTTCTTC. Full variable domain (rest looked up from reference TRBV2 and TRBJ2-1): EPEVTQTPSHQVTQMGQEVILRCVPISNHLYFYWYRQILGQKVEFLVSFYNNEISEKSEIFDDQFSVERPDGSNFTLKIRSTKLEDSAMYFCASGPRLAGNEQFFGPGTRLTVL.

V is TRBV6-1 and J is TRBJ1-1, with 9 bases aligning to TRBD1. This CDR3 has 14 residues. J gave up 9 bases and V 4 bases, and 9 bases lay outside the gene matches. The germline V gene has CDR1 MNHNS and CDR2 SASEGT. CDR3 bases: TGTGCCAGCAGTGGAGAGACAGGGGGTTTTAAAGCTTTCTTT. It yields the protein CASSGETGGFKAFF.

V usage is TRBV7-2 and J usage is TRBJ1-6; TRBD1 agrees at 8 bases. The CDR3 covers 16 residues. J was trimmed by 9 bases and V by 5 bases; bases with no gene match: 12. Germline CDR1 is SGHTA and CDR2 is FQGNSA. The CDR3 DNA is TGTGCCAGCAGCAATACCGGGACAGGAGTTTTTTCACCCCTCCACTTT. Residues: CASSNTGTGVFSPLHF.

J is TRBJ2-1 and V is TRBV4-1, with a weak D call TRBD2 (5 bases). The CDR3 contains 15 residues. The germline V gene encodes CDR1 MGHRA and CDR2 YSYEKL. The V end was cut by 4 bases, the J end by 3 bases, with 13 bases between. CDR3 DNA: TGCGCCAGCAGCCCCCGGGGTGCGGACTACAATGAGCAGTTCTTC. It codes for CASSPRGADYNEQFF.

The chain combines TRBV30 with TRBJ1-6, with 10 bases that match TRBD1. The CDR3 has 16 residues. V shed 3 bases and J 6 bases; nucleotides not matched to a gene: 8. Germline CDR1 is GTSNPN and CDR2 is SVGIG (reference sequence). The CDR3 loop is CAWRTRQGAGNSPLHF. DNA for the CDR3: TGTGCCTGGAGGACCCGACAGGGGGCGGGTAATTCACCCCTCCACTTT.

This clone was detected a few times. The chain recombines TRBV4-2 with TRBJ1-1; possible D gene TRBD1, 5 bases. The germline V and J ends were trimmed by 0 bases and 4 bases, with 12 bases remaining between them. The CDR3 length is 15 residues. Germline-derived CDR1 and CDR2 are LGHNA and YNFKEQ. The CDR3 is CASSQDPGGSTEAFF. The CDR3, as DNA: TGTGCCAGCAGCCAAGATCCCGGGGGGAGCACTGAAGCTTTCTTT.

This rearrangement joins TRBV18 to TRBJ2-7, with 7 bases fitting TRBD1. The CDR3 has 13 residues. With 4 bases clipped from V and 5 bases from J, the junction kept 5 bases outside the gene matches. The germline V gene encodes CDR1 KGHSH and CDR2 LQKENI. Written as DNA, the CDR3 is TGTGCCAGCTCACTCCGACAGGGCCACGAGCAGTACTTC. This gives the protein CASSLRQGHEQYF. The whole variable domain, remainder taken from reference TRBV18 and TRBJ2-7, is NAGVMQNPRHLVRRRGQEARLRCSPMKGHSHVYWYRQLPEEGLKFMVYLQKENIIDESGMPKERFSAEFPKEGPSILRIQQVVRGDSAAYFCASSLRQGHEQYFGPGTRLTVT.